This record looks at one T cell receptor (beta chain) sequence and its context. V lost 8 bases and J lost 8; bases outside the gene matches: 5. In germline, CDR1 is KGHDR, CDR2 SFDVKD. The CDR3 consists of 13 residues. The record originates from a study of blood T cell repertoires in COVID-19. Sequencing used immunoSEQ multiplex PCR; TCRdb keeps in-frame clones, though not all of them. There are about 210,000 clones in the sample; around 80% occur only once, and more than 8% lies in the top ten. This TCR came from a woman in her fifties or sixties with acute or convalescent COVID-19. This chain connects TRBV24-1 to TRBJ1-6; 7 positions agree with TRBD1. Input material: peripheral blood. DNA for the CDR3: TGTGCCACCACCACAGGGGTCGATTCACCCCTCCACTTT. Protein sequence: CATTTGVDSPLHF.